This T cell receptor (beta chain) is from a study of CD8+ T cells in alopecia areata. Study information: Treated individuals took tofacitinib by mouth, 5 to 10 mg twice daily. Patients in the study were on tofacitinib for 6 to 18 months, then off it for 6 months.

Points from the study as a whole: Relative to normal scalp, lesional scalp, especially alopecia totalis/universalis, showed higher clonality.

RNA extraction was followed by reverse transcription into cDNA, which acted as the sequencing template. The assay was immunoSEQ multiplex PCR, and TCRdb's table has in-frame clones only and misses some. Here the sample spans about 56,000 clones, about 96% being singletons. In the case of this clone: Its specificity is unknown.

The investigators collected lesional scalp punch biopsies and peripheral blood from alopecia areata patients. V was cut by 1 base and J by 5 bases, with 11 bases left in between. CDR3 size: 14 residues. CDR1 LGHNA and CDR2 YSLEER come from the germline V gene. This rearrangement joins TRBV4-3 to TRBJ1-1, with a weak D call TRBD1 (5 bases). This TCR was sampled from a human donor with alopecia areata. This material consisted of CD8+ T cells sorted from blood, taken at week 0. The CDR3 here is CASSQAPGWTEAFF. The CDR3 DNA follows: TGCGCCAGCAGCCAAGCCCCAGGGTGGACTGAAGCTTTCTTT.